This TCR beta chain originates from a study of early T cells in non-severe SARS-CoV-2 infection. Study summary: The study sequenced bulk RNA from unsorted whole blood, with chains unpaired. Study outcomes and limitations: VDJdb matching skewed toward anti-spike CD8 responses, missing private and CD4 specificities.

This clonotype has a handful of counts. Antigen unknown. Researchers attached unique molecular identifiers to individual cDNA molecules. TCRdb ran MiXCR on the 5' RACE reads and lists one entry per CDR3 protein. The data show some 60,000 distinct CDR3 sequences, with around 12% seen just once and over 1.1% held by the top ten. The specimen comprised whole blood, sampled at baseline. The clonotype originates from an adult who was a healthcare worker with PCR-confirmed SARS-CoV-2 infection or an uninfected control (not recorded which).

The CDR3 DNA is TGTGCTAGTGGCTTTACAGGGCCTAACACTGAAGCTTTCTTT. Translated, it gives CASGFTGPNTEAFF. The chain uses TRBV12-5 and TRBJ1-1; a possible D gene is TRBD1 (6 bases). Trimming cost V 6 bases and J 2 bases, with 13 bases left between them. This CDR3 contains 14 residues. Germline V gene data show CDR1 as LGHNT and CDR2 as FRNRAP.